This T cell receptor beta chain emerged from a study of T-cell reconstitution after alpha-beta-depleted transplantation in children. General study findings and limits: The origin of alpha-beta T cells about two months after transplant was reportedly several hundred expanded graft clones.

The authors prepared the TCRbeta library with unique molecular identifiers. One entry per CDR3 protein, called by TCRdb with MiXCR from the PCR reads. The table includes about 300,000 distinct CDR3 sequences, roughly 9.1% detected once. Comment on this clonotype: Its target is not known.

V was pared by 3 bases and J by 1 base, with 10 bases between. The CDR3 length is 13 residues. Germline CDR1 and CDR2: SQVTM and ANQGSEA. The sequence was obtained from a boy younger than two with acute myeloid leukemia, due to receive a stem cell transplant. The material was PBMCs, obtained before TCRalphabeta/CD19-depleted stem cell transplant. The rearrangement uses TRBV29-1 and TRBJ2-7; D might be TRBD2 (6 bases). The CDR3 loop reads CSVDRDSSYEQYF. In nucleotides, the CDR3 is TGCAGCGTTGACCGGGACTCTTCCTACGAGCAGTACTTC.